Sequencing of this TCR beta chain was carried out in a study of T cell changes during pregnancy in multiple sclerosis. Clones were sequenced by immunoSEQ multiplex PCR, and TCRdb holds only the in-frame ones, with some missing. The sample yields more than 45,000 clones, 90% to 95% seen once. The sequenced sample was CD4+ T cells from peripheral blood mononuclear cells, obtained in the second trimester of pregnancy. The sequence derives from a female donor with multiple sclerosis, enrolled in a pregnancy study.

The CDR3 DNA sequence: TGTGCCAGCAGTGGACAGGGGCTAGAAAAACTGTTTTTT. As protein: CASSGQGLEKLFF. The chain couples TRBV25-1 to TRBJ1-4; 8 nucleotides line up with TRBD1. The CDR3 length is 13 residues. Germline V gene data show CDR1 as MGHDK and CDR2 as SYGVNS. Unmatched junction bases numbered 3, after V lost 4 bases and J lost 8 bases.